Listed below are T cell receptor beta chains from one sample, sequenced in a study of cytomegalovirus exposure and HLA in healthy donors. TCRdb's table, derived via immunoSEQ multiplex PCR, lists solely in-frame clones and lacks some. The sample holds some 120,000 clones, around 72% seen once. The sequenced sample was PBMCs. These receptors all come from a young man in good health and CMV-seronegative. CDR3s include the opening cysteine and the closing phenylalanine or tryptophan. The D gene is left open where the match is weak. Clone size, where shown, is once, few, many, or a class for clones that have expanded.

J	D	size	V	DNA	CDR3
TRBJ1-3	.	.	TRBV6-5	TGTGCCAGCACCAATGGAAACACCATATATTTT	CASTNGNTIYF
TRBJ1-6	.	.	TRBV11-2	TGTGCCAGCAGCTTAGATCGCGGGGGAAGGAATTCACCCCTCCACTTT	CASSLDRGGRNSPLHF
TRBJ1-2	.	.	TRBV6-6	TGTGCCAGCGAACTCGACGGGGGCTACACCTTC	CASELDGGYTF
TRBJ2-3	TRBD1	.	TRBV10-3	TGTGCCATCAGTGACCGGACAGGGGGGGATACGCAGTATTTT	CAISDRTGGDTQYF
TRBJ2-1	.	.	TRBV21-1	TGTGCCAGCAGCAAGCACAGGGGGGCCGAGCAGTTCTTC	CASSKHRGAEQFF
TRBJ2-3	.	.	TRBV2	TGTGCCAGCAGTGTTTATAGGGGGCAGTATTTT	CASSVYRGQYF
TRBJ2-3	.	.	TRBV5-1	TGCGCCAGCAGGGCAGGGGACATCGCAGATACGCAGTATTTT	CASRAGDIADTQYF
TRBJ2-2	.	.	TRBV7-9	TGTGCCAGCAGCTTAGCTTTAGCCGGGGAGCTGTTTTTT	CASSLALAGELFF
TRBJ2-6	.	.	TRBV10-3	TGTGCCATCGCTGGAGCTGGGGCCAACGTCCTGACTTTC	CAIAGAGANVLTF
TRBJ1-1	TRBD1	.	TRBV2	TGTGCCGGTGACAGGGGGATGAACACTGAAGCTTTCTTT	CAGDRGMNTEAFF
TRBJ1-6	.	.	TRBV30	TGTGCCTGGAGTGTACAGGAGTCTAATTCACCCCTCCACTTT	CAWSVQESNSPLHF
TRBJ1-5	TRBD1	.	TRBV19	TGTGCCACAAATGGCGGACAGGGTGGGAACGGTCAGCCCCAGCATTTT	CATNGGQGGNGQPQHF
TRBJ1-5	TRBD1	.	TRBV15	TGTGCCACCAGCTTTTCGGCCAACAGGGGTAGCAATCAGCCCCAGCATTTT	CATSFSANRGSNQPQHF
TRBJ2-1	TRBD2	.	TRBV7-6	TGTGCCAGCAGCTCTAGCGGGATTTACAATGAGCAGTTCTTC	CASSSSGIYNEQFF
TRBJ1-5	TRBD1	.	TRBV28	TGTGCCAGCAGTTTAGGGGACAGGGCCGATCAGCCCCAGCATTTT	CASSLGDRADQPQHF
TRBJ1-1	TRBD1	.	TRBV5-4	TGTGCCAGCAGCTTGGTGGGGACAGGGAGCACTGAAGCTTTCTTT	CASSLVGTGSTEAFF
TRBJ1-2	TRBD1	.	TRBV6-6	TGTGCCAGCAGTCCCCAGGGACAGGGCTACACCTTC	CASSPQGQGYTF
TRBJ1-2	TRBD1	.	TRBV27	TGTGCCAGCAGTTTCGATCTATCCGACGGGACAGGGTCTACAGGTTATGGCTACACCTTC	CASSFDLSDGTGSTGYGYTF
TRBJ2-5	TRBD2	.	TRBV5-1	TGCGCCAGCAGCTTGGGAACTAGCGGGGGAGAGACCCAGTACTTC	CASSLGTSGGETQYF
TRBJ2-1	.	.	TRBV6-1	TGTGCCAGCAGTGAAGCTAGCTTCAATGAGCAGTTCTTC	CASSEASFNEQFF
TRBJ2-3	.	.	TRBV7-9	TGTGCCAGCAGCTTATCCAGGAGCACAGATACGCAGTATTTT	CASSLSRSTDTQYF
TRBJ2-2	TRBD2	few	TRBV4-2	TGTGCCAGCAGCCAAGGACCGGGGAGGGAGGCTGGGGAGCTGTTTTTT	CASSQGPGREAGELFF
TRBJ2-1	.	.	TRBV7-2	TGTGCCAGCAGCTTTACAGGGCGGGAGCAGTTCTTC	CASSFTGREQFF
TRBJ2-4	.	once	TRBV2	TGTGCCAGCAGTGTGATAGGGGAAAACATTCAGTACTTC	CASSVIGENIQYF
TRBJ1-1	TRBD1	.	TRBV6-5	TGTGCCAGCAGTGGGACAGCCTGGAACACTGAAGCTTTCTTT	CASSGTAWNTEAFF
TRBJ2-2	TRBD2	.	TRBV5-6	TGTGCCAGCAGCTTGTTTTTTAGCGGGGGGTGGAACACCGGGGAGCTGTTTTTT	CASSLFFSGGWNTGELFF
TRBJ2-3	TRBD2	.	TRBV2	TGTGCCAGCAGCGCGGGACTAACCACAGATACGCAGTATTTT	CASSAGLTTDTQYF
TRBJ2-7	.	.	TRBV7-8	TGTGCCAGCAGCCCCCAGGGGATTCCCTACGAGCAGTACTTC	CASSPQGIPYEQYF
TRBJ2-1	.	.	TRBV6-5	TGTGCCAGCGGTCTAGCCCCCTACAATGAGCAGTTCTTC	CASGLAPYNEQFF
TRBJ2-7	.	.	TRBV28	TGTGCCAGCAGTTTACCAGGGAACCCTTCCTACGAGCAGTACTTC	CASSLPGNPSYEQYF
TRBJ2-1	.	few	TRBV25-1	TGTGCCAGCAGTGGGCGAGGCGGGACGAACTACAATGAGCAGTTCTTC	CASSGRGGTNYNEQFF
TRBJ2-7	TRBD1	.	TRBV5-1	TGCGCCAGCAGCTTGGCCGGGACAGGGGCCTACGAGCAGTACTTC	CASSLAGTGAYEQYF
TRBJ2-7	TRBD2	.	TRBV11-2	TGTGCCAGCAGCTCGAACGGACTAGCGGGCTCCTACGAGCAGTACTTC	CASSSNGLAGSYEQYF
TRBJ2-1	.	once	TRBV5-8	TGTGCCAGCAGTCTCAGGGTTAGGAATGAGCAGTTCTTC	CASSLRVRNEQFF
TRBJ2-3	.	.	TRBV2	TGTGCCAGCAGTGCAGGGATGGGCACACCAGATACGCAGTATTTT	CASSAGMGTPDTQYF
TRBJ2-1	TRBD2	.	TRBV7-8	TGTGCCAGCAGCTCACTAGCGGTGAGCTCCTACAATGAGCAGTTCTTC	CASSSLAVSSYNEQFF
TRBJ2-3	TRBD2	few	TRBV7-7	TGTGCCAGCAGCTTAGTGGTAGCGGGGCGCACAGATACGCAGTATTTT	CASSLVVAGRTDTQYF
TRBJ2-7	.	.	TRBV28	TGTGCCAGCAGCATGGGAGTGCTGGAGCAGTACTTC	CASSMGVLEQYF